This record looks at one T cell receptor beta chain sequence and its context. The antigen it binds to is not known. Nothing much larger sits one base from this clone, and base qualities are not available. This specimen comes from a study of T cell repertoires in cytomegalovirus infection (dated by TCRdb to the late 2010s). Background on the whole study: The peptide stimulations were aimed at well-studied HLA-B-restricted epitopes as well as recently identified HLA-C-restricted CMV epitopes, whose presentation resists viral immunomodulation. The HLA type of each donor mattered for the analysis, because public TCR beta signatures pointed to carriage of CMV infection along with the matching HLA type.

The data were produced on an Illumina HiSeq 1500. TCRdb passed the public sequencing reads through fastp at Q25 and MiXCR, retaining productive beta sequences. Each CDR3 protein appears once, grouped with its most common genes and DNA. Here the sample has around 500,000 distinct CDR3 sequences; approximately 42% occur a single time. The top ten constitute approximately 40% of the sample. Interpreted using the paper, the treatment or condition label stands for: in vitro stimulation with specific CMV peptide epitopes to enrich CMV-specific T cells. General findings and caveats noted by the study authors: Carriers of CMV infection plus the relevant HLA type were discriminated by the cumulative frequency of public TCR beta family members in the study cohort and in an independent 352-donor cohort. The ex vivo response was dominated by HLA-C-restricted CMV-specific TCR beta clonotypes, which also provided the single most frequent clonotype in two of eight donors.

The source was cultured PBMCs, collected from culture after CMV antigen stimulation. The clonotype originates from a human donor in good health (CMV status not recorded). Some clones in this sample may be carry-over from other donors' samples.

The CDR3 reads as follows: CASSLTGRLHSGNTIYF. The DNA sequence is given as TGTGCCAGCAGCTTAACGGGGCGGCTGCACTCTGGAAACACCATATATTTT. The chain uses TRBV11-2 and TRBJ1-3; a tentative D match to TRBD1 spans 5 bases. CDR1 is given as SGHAT and CDR2 as FQNNGV, both from the germline V gene. The CDR3 runs 17 amino acids, cysteine and phenylalanine included. Only the CDR3 DNA is retained, 51 bases long and in frame from the first base. Trimming costs V 2 bases and J 0 bases, and their ends lie 14 bases apart.